These 30 T cell receptor beta chains came from one sample sequenced in a study of blood T cell repertoires in COVID-19. Clones were sequenced by immunoSEQ multiplex PCR, and TCRdb holds only the in-frame ones, with some missing. Among roughly 160,000 clones listed, more than 70% were seen once. Sequencing used peripheral blood. These receptors were collected from a man aged 50 to 60 with active or convalescent COVID-19.

The chain couples TRBV15 to TRBJ1-4, with 7 bases aligning to TRBD1. V shed 1 base, J shed 5 bases, and the junction held 7 bases outside the gene matches. The CDR3 runs 16 residues. Per germline, CDR1 LNHNV and CDR2 YYDKDF (reference sequence). The CDR3 DNA follows: TGTGCCACCAGCAGAGGAGGACAGGCGACGAATGAAAAACTGTTTTTT. Translating gives CATSRGGQATNEKLFF.

The chain employs TRBV24-1 and TRBJ1-4; 9 nucleotides align to TRBD1. The trim removed 6 bases at V and 3 bases at J, leaving 7 bases unmatched. CDR3 length: 16 residues. From germline, CDR1 is KGHDR and CDR2 SFDVKD. The CDR3 region has the DNA TGTGCCACCAGTAAGGGACAGGGTGGGCCTAATGAAAAACTGTTTTTT. Its translation is CATSKGQGGPNEKLFF.

The chain joins TRBV5-6 to TRBJ2-3, with 10 positions matching TRBD2. This CDR3 is 16 amino acids long. The germline V gene has CDR1 SGHDT and CDR2 YYEEEE. Trimming took 0 bases from V and 3 from J; bases not matched to a gene: 4. The DNA for the CDR3 is TGTGCCAGCAGCTTGGAGCGGGGGGGCCGGACAGATACGCAGTATTTT. Amino acids: CASSLERGGRTDTQYF.

The chain uses TRBV7-3 and TRBJ1-6; D might be TRBD1 (5 bases). V dropped 1 base and J dropped 8 bases, with 12 bases sitting between them. The V gene's germline CDR1 is SGHTA and CDR2 FQGTGA. This CDR3 comprises 15 residues. The CDR3 region is CASSLNPGGDSPLHF. CDR3 nucleotides: TGTGCCAGCAGCTTAAACCCCGGGGGTGATTCACCCCTCCACTTT.

V is TRBV6-1 and J is TRBJ2-7; possible D gene TRBD1, 6 bases. Trimming took 2 bases from V and 5 from J, leaving 13 bases between them. There are 14 residues in the CDR3. CDR1 is MNHNS, CDR2 SASEGT, per germline. The CDR3 spells CASSERQAFNEQYF. The CDR3 DNA reads TGTGCCAGCAGTGAACGACAGGCTTTCAACGAGCAGTACTTC.

This chain uses TRBV15 with TRBJ2-3, with 11 bases aligning to TRBD2. The CDR3 contains 17 residues. Per the germline V gene, CDR1 is LNHNV and CDR2 is YYDKDF (reference sequence). V trimming: 0 bases; J trimming: 0 bases; junction bases outside the gene matches: 2. The chain's CDR3 is CATSRDWTSGSTDTQYF. CDR3 in DNA: TGTGCCACCAGCAGAGATTGGACTAGCGGGAGCACAGATACGCAGTATTTT.

The rearrangement joins TRBV6-2 or TRBV6-3 to TRBJ2-1; the D gene is possibly TRBD2 (5 bases). This CDR3 is built from 18 residues. Germline V gene sequence: CDR1 MNHEY, CDR2 SVGEGT. The V and J ends lost 0 bases and 9 bases respectively, with 24 bases between them. The CDR3 spells CASSYSASSIGKIGEQFF. The CDR3 DNA follows: TGTGCCAGCAGTTACTCAGCCTCTAGCATTGGGAAAATTGGTGAGCAGTTCTTC.

The V call is TRBV5-1, the J call TRBJ2-3; possible D gene TRBD2, 7 bases. The CDR3 loop spans 16 amino acids. Germline loops: CDR1 SGHRS, CDR2 YFSETQ. V was clipped by 5 bases and J by 2 bases, with 18 bases between them. The CDR3: CASRMGGLPNTDTQYF. CDR3 coding DNA: TGCGCCAGCAGGATGGGGGGGCTCCCGAACACAGATACGCAGTATTTT.

The chain combines TRBV29-1 with TRBJ2-7, with TRBD2 identical over 7 bases. The V and J ends lost 1 base and 3 bases, in that order; junction bases with no gene match: 9. CDR1 is SQVTM, CDR2 ANQGSEA, per germline. The CDR3 totals 15 residues. The CDR3 nucleotides are TGCAGCGTTGAAGGTTCTAGCGGAAGATACTACGAGCAGTACTTC. Encoded protein: CSVEGSSGRYYEQYF.

The V and J genes are TRBV7-2 and TRBJ2-3; the match to TRBD2 covers 8 bases. V was pared by 8 bases and J by 5 bases, with 18 bases of the junction left unmatched. Germline CDR1 is SGHTA and CDR2 is FQGNSA. The CDR3 runs 17 residues. CDR3 amino acids: CASSSRSGGPKGDTQYF. DNA of the CDR3: TGTGCCAGCTCCTCACGATCGGGGGGGCCGAAGGGAGATACGCAGTATTTT. Full variable domain (missing parts from reference TRBV7-2 and TRBJ2-3): GAGVSQSPSNKVTEKGKDVELRCDPISGHTALYWYRQSLGQGLEFLIYFQGNSAPDKSGLPSDRFSAERTGGSVSTLTIQRTQQEDSAVYLCASSSRSGGPKGDTQYFGPGTRLTVL.

The chain couples TRBV20-1 to TRBJ2-5, with 10 bases fitting TRBD2. Trimming took 3 bases from V and 4 from J; bases not matched to a gene: 14. CDR3 length: 17 amino acids. Germline V gene sequence: CDR1 DFQATT, CDR2 SNEGSKA (reference sequence). CDR3 in DNA: TGCAGTGCTAGTCCGGGAGCGAGCGGGGGGGCCGGAGAGACCCAGTACTTC. This gives the protein CSASPGASGGAGETQYF.

V usage is TRBV2 and J usage is TRBJ1-2; D gene uncertain. Germline V lookup: CDR1 SNHLY, CDR2 FYNNEI. Trimming took 2 bases from V and 5 from J, leaving 6 bases between them. The CDR3 runs to 12 residues. Written as DNA, the CDR3 is TGTGCCAGCAGTGAAAACCTATATGGCTACACCTTC. This codes for CASSENLYGYTF.

The chain has TRBV6-5 and TRBJ2-7; D perhaps matches TRBD2 (5 bases). Trimming took 7 bases from V and 0 from J, leaving 13 bases between them. In germline, CDR1 is MNHEY, CDR2 SVGAGI. This CDR3 has 14 residues. The CDR3 loop is CASTGVSFSYEQYF. As DNA, the CDR3 is TGTGCCAGCACCGGGGTCTCCTTCTCCTACGAGCAGTACTTC.

CDR3 sequence: CASRPTSTDTQYF. CDR3 nucleotide sequence: TGTGCCAGTCGGCCGACTAGCACAGATACGCAGTATTTT. The rearrangement joins TRBV2 to TRBJ2-3; no reliable D call. Germline V CDR1 and CDR2: SNHLY, FYNNEI. V lost 9 bases and J 0 bases, leaving 10 bases between the germline ends. This CDR3 contains 13 residues.

This sequence joins TRBV2 and TRBJ2-1; no clear D. The germline V gene has CDR1 SNHLY and CDR2 FYNNEI. CDR3 length: 14 amino acids. V was pared by 8 bases and J by 4 bases, with 15 bases between. Here the CDR3 DNA reads TGTGCCAGCTCCGTGGGCGTCCCTTACAATGAGCAGTTCTTC. Amino acid sequence: CASSVGVPYNEQFF.

The chain couples TRBV18 to TRBJ2-5, with 8 nucleotides matching TRBD1. With V trimmed by 4 bases and J by 4 bases, 2 bases remained unmatched. The CDR3 has 13 amino acids. CDR1 and CDR2 from the germline V gene are KGHSH and LQKENI. The CDR3 sequence: CASSRGTGETQYF. Written as DNA, the CDR3 is TGTGCCAGCTCACGAGGGACAGGAGAGACCCAGTACTTC.

The chain combines TRBV11-2 with TRBJ1-5; no clear D. The V gene's germline CDR1 is SGHAT and CDR2 FQNNGV. This CDR3 region has 14 residues. V was trimmed by 1 base and J by 4 bases, leaving 8 bases between them. CDR3 protein: CASSLGPINQPQHF. The DNA for the CDR3 is TGTGCCAGCAGCTTAGGGCCGATTAATCAGCCCCAGCATTTT.

J is TRBJ1-1 and V is TRBV12-3 or TRBV12-4; the D is unclear. CDR3 size: 12 residues. Trimming left V 8 bases short and J 4 bases short, with 11 bases between. Here the CDR3 DNA reads TGTGCCAGCGCTTGGAGGAGCACTGAAGCTTTCTTT. The encoded protein is CASAWRSTEAFF.

The chain joins TRBV27 to TRBJ2-7; 13 bases match TRBD2. The ends lost 4 bases at V and 3 bases at J; junction bases unmatched: 6. Germline loops: CDR1 MNHEY, CDR2 SMNVEV (reference sequence). The CDR3 totals 16 residues. In DNA form, the CDR3 reads TGTGCCAGCAGTTACCAGGGACTAGCGGGATTCTACGAGCAGTACTTC. This gives the protein CASSYQGLAGFYEQYF.

The rearrangement uses TRBV19 and TRBJ2-1; D remains ambiguous. The CDR3 sequence is 15 residues long. Germline-derived CDR1 and CDR2 are LNHDA and SQIVND (reference sequence). V was clipped by 0 bases and J by 8 bases, with 14 bases between them. The CDR3: CASSIDMRPKDEQFF. The DNA for the CDR3 is TGTGCCAGTAGTATAGATATGAGGCCGAAGGATGAGCAGTTCTTC. Combining the CDR3 with reference TRBV19 and TRBJ2-1 gives the whole variable domain DGGITQSPKYLFRKEGQNVTLSCEQNLNHDAMYWYRQDPGQGLRLIYYSQIVNDFQKGDIAEGYSVSREKKESFPLTVTSAQKNPTAFYLCASSIDMRPKDEQFFGPGTRLTVL.

The chain recombines TRBV24-1 with TRBJ1-2, with a possible D match to TRBD1 (6 bases). V was cut by 4 bases and J by 8 bases, with 16 bases left in between. The CDR3 is made up of 14 amino acids. CDR1 KGHDR and CDR2 SFDVKD come from the germline V gene. The CDR3 nucleotides are TGTGCCACCAGTGAGACGAACAGGGTGGGCGGCTACACCTTC. It specifies CATSETNRVGGYTF.

CDR3 sequence (DNA): TGTGCCAGCAGCTTAGAGCGGTACTACGAGCAGTACTTC. It encodes CASSLERYYEQYF. The rearrangement joins TRBV7-3 to TRBJ2-7, with D possibly TRBD2 on 5 matching bases. This CDR3 region has 13 residues. Germline V gives CDR1 SGHTA, CDR2 FQGTGA. Deletions cut 2 bases from V and 3 bases from J, with 8 bases between.

In DNA form, the CDR3 reads TGTGCCAGTAGTATTGGCAGGGATACTGGAAACACCATATATTTT. Residues: CASSIGRDTGNTIYF. This sequence joins TRBV19 and TRBJ1-3, with a weak D call TRBD1 (5 bases). The CDR3 loop spans 15 amino acids. V lost 3 bases and J lost 2, with 11 bases in between. CDR1 is LNHDA and CDR2 is SQIVND in the germline V gene (reference sequence). The entire variable domain, with the rest obtained from reference TRBV19 and TRBJ1-3, is as follows: DGGITQSPKYLFRKEGQNVTLSCEQNLNHDAMYWYRQDPGQGLRLIYYSQIVNDFQKGDIAEGYSVSREKKESFPLTVTSAQKNPTAFYLCASSIGRDTGNTIYFGEGSWLTVV.

This clone was detected once. The chain has TRBV7-8 and TRBJ1-2; a weak D match, TRBD1 (6 bases). V was clipped by 5 bases and J by 4 bases, with 17 bases between them. The germline CDR1 and CDR2 sequences are SGHVS and FQNEAQ. CDR3 length: 15 amino acids. This chain's CDR3 is CASSQQEKQGYGYTF. CDR3 nucleotides: TGTGCCAGCAGCCAACAGGAAAAACAGGGCTATGGCTACACCTTC.

CDR3 loop: CASSQGTLKQFF. In nucleotides, the CDR3 is TGTGCCAGCAGCCAAGGGACACTTAAGCAGTTCTTC. The chain employs TRBV3-1 (or the pseudogene TRBV3-2) and TRBJ2-1; maybe TRBD1 (5 bases). The CDR3 runs to 12 residues. Trimming took off 1 base at V and 11 bases at J, with 9 bases between the two ends. Per the germline V gene, CDR1 is LGHDT and CDR2 is YNNKEL (reference sequence).

The chain combines TRBV7-3 with TRBJ2-1, with 11 bases aligning to TRBD2. After removal of 5 bases from V and 4 bases from J, the junction contained 10 bases not matched to a gene. Germline CDR1 reads SGHTA; CDR2 reads FQGTGA. This CDR3 comprises 17 residues. CDR3 amino acids: CASSPTVLAGGYNEQFF. The CDR3 DNA follows: TGTGCCAGCAGCCCTACCGTCCTAGCGGGAGGATACAATGAGCAGTTCTTC.

The chain links TRBV5-1 to TRBJ1-1; TRBD1 might be the D (6 bases). The CDR3 runs 14 residues. Trimming cost V 4 bases and J 3 bases, with 13 bases left between them. The germline V gene encodes CDR1 SGHRS and CDR2 YFSETQ. The CDR3 protein is CASSPDRTYTEAFF. CDR3 nucleotides: TGCGCCAGCAGCCCAGACAGGACTTACACTGAAGCTTTCTTT.

This clone has only a few counts. The rearrangement links TRBV14 to TRBJ2-7; D may be TRBD2 (6 bases). Germline V lookup: CDR1 SGHDN, CDR2 FVKESK. V gave up 3 bases and J gave up 7 bases, with 16 bases separating them. The CDR3 covers 14 residues. The CDR3 bases are TGTGCCAGCAGCCAGGGACTTTTTCGAGGGGAGCAGTACTTC. Protein product: CASSQGLFRGEQYF.

The J gene is TRBJ1-4, the V gene TRBV6-5, with 7 bases matching TRBD1. Germline CDR1 and CDR2: MNHEY and SVGAGI. J was trimmed by 8 bases and V by 6 bases; bases with no gene match: 9. This CDR3 has 14 amino acids. Here the CDR3 reads CASRTGTVDEKLFF. In nucleotides, the CDR3 is TGTGCCAGCAGAACCGGGACAGTGGACGAAAAACTGTTTTTT.

This chain uses TRBV10-2 with TRBJ2-7; 7 bases fit TRBD2. V lost 4 bases, J lost 3 bases, and 0 bases stayed unmatched. CDR3 length: 12 residues. Germline loops: CDR1 WSHSY, CDR2 SAAADI. This chain's CDR3 is CASSGGGYEQYF. The CDR3 region has the DNA TGCGCCAGCAGTGGGGGGGGCTACGAGCAGTACTTC.